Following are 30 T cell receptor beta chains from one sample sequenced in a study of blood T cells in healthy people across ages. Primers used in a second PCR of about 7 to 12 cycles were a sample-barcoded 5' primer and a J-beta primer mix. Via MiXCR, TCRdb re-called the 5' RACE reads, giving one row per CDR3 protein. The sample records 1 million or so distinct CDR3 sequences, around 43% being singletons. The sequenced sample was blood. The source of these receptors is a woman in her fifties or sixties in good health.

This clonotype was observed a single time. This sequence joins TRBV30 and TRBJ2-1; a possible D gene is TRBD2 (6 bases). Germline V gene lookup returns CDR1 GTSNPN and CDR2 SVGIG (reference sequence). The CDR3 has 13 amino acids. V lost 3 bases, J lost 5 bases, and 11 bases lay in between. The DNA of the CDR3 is TGTGCCTGGAGGCGGGACGGACACAATGAGCAGTTCTTC. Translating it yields CAWRRDGHNEQFF.

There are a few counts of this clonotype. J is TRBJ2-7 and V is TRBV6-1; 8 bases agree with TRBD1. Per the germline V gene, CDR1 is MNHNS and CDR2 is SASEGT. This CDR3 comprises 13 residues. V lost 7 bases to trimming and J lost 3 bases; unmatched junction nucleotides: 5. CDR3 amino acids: CASKWTGNYEQYF. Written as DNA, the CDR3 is TGTGCCAGCAAATGGACAGGGAACTACGAGCAGTACTTC.

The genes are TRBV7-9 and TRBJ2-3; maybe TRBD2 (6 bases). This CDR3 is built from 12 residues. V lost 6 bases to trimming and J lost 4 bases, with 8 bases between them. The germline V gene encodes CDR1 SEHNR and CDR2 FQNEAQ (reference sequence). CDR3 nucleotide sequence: TGTGCCAGCAGAAGACTAGCAGATACGCAGTATTTT. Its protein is CASRRLADTQYF.

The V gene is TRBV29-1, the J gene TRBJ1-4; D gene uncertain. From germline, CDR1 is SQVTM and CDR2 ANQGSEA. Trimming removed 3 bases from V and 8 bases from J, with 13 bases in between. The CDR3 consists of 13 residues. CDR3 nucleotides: TGCAGCGTTGAGTCGGGGAAGAACGAAAAACTGTTTTTT. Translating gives CSVESGKNEKLFF.

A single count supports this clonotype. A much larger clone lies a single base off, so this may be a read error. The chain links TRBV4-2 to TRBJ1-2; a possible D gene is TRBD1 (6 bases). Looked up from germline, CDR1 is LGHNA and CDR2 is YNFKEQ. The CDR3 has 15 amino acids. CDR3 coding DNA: TGTGCCAGCAGCCGAGACAGGCAAACTAACTATGGCTGCACCTTC. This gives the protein CASSRDRQTNYGCTF.

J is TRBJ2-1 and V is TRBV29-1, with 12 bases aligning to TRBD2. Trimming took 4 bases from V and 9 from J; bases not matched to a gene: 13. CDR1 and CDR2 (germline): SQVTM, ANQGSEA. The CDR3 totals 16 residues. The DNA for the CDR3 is TGCAGCGTTGGGGACCCTAGCGGGAGGGCATCAGGTGAGCAGTTCTTC. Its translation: CSVGDPSGRASGEQFF.

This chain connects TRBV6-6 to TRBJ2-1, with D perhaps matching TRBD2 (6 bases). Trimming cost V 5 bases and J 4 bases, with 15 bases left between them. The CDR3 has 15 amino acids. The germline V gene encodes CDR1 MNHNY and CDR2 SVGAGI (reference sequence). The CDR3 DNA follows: TGTGCCAGCAGTCCATCCCTAGGAGGGTACAATGAGCAGTTCTTC. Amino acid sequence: CASSPSLGGYNEQFF.

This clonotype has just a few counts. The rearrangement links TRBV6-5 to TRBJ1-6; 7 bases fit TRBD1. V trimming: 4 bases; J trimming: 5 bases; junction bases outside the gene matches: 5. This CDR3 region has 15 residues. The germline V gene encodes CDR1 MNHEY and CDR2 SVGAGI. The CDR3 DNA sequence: TGTGCCAGCAGTTTCCAGGGGACAGATAATTCACCCCTCCACTTT. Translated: CASSFQGTDNSPLHF.

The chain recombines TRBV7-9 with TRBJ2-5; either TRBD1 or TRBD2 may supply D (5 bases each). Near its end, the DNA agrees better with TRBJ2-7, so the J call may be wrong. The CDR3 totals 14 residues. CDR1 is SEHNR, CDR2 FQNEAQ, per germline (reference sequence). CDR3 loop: CASSRGPTPYEQYF. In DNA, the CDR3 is TGTGCCAGCAGCAGGGGACCAACGCCCTACGAGCAGTACTTC.

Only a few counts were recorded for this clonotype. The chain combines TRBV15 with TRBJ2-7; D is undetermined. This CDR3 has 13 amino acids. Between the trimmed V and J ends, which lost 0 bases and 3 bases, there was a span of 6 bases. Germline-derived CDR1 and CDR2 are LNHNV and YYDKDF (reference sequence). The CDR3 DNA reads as TGTGCCACCAGCAGAGATCTCCTCTACGAGCAGTACTTC. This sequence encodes CATSRDLLYEQYF.

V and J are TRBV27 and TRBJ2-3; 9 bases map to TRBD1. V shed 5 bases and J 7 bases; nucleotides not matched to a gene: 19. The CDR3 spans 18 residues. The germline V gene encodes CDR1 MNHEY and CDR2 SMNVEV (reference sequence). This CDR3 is CASSPTGQGIMRAYTQYF. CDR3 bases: TGTGCCAGCAGTCCCACCGGACAGGGGATCATGCGGGCCTATACGCAGTATTTT.

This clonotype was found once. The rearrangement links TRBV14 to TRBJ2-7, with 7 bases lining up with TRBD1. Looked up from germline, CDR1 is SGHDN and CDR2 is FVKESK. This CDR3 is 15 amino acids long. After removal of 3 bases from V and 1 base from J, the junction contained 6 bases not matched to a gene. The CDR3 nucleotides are TGTGCCAGCAGCCATAAATCAGGGGGTTCCTACGAGCAGTACTTC. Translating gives CASSHKSGGSYEQYF.

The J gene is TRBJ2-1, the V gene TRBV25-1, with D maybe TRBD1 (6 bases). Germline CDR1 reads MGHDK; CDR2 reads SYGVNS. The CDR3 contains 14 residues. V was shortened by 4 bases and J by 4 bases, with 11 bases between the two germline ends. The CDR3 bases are TGTGCCAGCAGTGGGGACACCTTTTACAATGAGCAGTTCTTC. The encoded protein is CASSGDTFYNEQFF.

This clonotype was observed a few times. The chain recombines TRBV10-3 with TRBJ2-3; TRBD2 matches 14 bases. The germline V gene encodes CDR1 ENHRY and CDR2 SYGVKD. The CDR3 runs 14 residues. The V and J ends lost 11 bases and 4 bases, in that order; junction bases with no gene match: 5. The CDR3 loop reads CAGTSGSSADTQYF. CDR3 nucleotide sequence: TGTGCCGGGACTAGCGGGAGTTCGGCAGATACGCAGTATTTT.

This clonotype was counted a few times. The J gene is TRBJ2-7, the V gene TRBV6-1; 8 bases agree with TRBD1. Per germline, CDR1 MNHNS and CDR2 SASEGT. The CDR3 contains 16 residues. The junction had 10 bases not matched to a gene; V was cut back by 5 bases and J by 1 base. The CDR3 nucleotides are TGTGCCAGCAGTTGGGACAGGACCGACAAATCCTACGAGCAGTACTTC. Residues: CASSWDRTDKSYEQYF.

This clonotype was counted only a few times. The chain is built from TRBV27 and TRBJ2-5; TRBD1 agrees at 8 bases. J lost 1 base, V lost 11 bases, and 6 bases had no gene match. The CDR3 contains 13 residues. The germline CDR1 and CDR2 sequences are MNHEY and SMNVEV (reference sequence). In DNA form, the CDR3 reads TGTGCCGTCTCCAGGGGGCCCCAAGAGACCCAGTACTTC. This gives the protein CAVSRGPQETQYF.

The CDR3: CASSPSGLAAPDTQYF. The CDR3, as DNA: TGTGCCAGCAGCCCCTCCGGACTAGCGGCCCCCGATACGCAGTATTTT. The chain combines TRBV9 with TRBJ2-3; 10 nucleotides align to TRBD2. This CDR3 has 16 residues. Germline CDR1 and CDR2: SGDLS and YYNGEE. Losses at the gene ends were 4 bases for V and 6 bases for J; bases not matched to a gene: 11.

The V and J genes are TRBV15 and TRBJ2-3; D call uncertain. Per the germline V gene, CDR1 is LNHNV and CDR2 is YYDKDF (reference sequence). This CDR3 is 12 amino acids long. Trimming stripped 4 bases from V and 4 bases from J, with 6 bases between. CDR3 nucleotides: TGTGCCACCAGCAACACCGCAGATACGCAGTATTTT. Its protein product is CATSNTADTQYF.

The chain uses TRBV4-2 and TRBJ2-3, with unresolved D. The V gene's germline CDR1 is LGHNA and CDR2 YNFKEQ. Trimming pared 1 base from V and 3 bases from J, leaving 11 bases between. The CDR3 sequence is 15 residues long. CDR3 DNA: TGTGCCAGCAGCCAAGGGGCACCTTCAACAGATACGCAGTATTTT. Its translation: CASSQGAPSTDTQYF.

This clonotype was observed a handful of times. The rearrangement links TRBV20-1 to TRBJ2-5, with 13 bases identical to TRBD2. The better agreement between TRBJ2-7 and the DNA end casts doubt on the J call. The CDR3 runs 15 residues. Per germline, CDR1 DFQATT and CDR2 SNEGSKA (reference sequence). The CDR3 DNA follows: TGCAGTGCTAGCGTACTAGCGGGAGGGCCCCACGAGCAGTACTTC. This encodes CSASVLAGGPHEQYF.

The CDR3 DNA reads TGTGCCAGCAGGCTTTACGGGAGTTCCTACGAGCAGTACTTC. Translation: CASRLYGSSYEQYF. The rearrangement joins TRBV28 to TRBJ2-7; TRBD2 might be the D (6 bases). Germline loops: CDR1 MDHEN, CDR2 SYDVKM. The CDR3 sequence is 14 residues long. Trimming stripped 6 bases from V and 1 base from J, with 13 bases between.

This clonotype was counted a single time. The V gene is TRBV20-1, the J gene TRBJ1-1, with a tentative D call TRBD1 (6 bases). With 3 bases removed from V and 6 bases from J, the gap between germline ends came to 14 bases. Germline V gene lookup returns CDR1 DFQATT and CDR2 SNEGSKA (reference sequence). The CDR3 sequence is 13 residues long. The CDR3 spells CSARGAGAAEAFF. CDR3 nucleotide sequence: TGCAGTGCTAGGGGGGCAGGGGCCGCTGAAGCTTTCTTT.

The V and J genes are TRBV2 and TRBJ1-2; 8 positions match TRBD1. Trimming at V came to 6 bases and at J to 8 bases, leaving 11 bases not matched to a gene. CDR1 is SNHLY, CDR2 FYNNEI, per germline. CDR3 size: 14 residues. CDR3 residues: CASSAATGAGGYTF. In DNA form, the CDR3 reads TGTGCCAGCAGCGCCGCGACAGGGGCAGGAGGCTACACCTTC.

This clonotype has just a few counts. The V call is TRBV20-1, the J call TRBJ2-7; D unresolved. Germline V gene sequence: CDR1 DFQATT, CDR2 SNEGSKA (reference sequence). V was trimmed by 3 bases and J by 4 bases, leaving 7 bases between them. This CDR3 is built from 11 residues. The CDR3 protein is CSASRSYEQYF. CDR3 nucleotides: TGCAGTGCTAGCCGGTCGTACGAGCAGTACTTC.

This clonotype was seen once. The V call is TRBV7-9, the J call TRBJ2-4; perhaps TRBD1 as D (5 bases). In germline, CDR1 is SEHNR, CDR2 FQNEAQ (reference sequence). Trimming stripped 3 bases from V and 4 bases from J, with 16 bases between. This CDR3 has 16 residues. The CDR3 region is CASSFYPDNRKNIQYF. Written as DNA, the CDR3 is TGTGCCAGCAGCTTTTACCCGGACAACAGAAAAAACATTCAGTACTTC.

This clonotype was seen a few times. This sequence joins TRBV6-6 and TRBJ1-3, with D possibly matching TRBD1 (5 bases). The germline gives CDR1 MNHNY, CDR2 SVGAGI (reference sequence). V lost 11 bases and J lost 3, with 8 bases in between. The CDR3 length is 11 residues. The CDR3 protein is CAGGVGNTIYF. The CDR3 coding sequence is TGTGCCGGGGGGGTTGGAAACACCATATATTTT.

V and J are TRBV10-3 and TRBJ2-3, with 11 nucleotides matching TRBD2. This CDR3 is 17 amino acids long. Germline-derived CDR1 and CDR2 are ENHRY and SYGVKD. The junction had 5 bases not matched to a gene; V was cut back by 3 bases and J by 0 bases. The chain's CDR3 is CAISDPGLAGSTDTQYF. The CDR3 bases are TGTGCCATCAGTGACCCAGGACTAGCGGGTAGCACAGATACGCAGTATTTT.

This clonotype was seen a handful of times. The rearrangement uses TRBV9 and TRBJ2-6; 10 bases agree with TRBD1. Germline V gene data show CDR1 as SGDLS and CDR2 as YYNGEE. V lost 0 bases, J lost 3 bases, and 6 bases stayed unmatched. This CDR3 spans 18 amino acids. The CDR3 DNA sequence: TGTGCCAGCAGCGTAGCGAGACAGGGGGCAGATGGGGCCAACGTCCTGACTTTC. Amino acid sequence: CASSVARQGADGANVLTF. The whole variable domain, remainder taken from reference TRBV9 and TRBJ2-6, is DSGVTQTPKHLITATGQRVTLRCSPRSGDLSVYWYQQSLDQGLQFLIQYYNGEERAKGNILERFSAQQFPDLHSELNLSSLELGDSALYFCASSVARQGADGANVLTFGAGSRLTVL.

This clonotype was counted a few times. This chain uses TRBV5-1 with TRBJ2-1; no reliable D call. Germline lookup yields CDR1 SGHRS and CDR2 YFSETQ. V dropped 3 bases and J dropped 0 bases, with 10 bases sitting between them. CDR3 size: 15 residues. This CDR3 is CASSSSLSSYNEQFF. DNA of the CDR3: TGCGCCAGCAGCTCCTCGTTGAGCTCCTACAATGAGCAGTTCTTC. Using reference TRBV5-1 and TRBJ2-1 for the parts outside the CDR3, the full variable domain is KAGVTQTPRYLIKTRGQQVTLSCSPISGHRSVSWYQQTPGQGLQFLFEYFSETQRNKGNFPGRFSGRQFSNSRSEMNVSTLELGDSALYLCASSSSLSSYNEQFFGPGTRLTVL.

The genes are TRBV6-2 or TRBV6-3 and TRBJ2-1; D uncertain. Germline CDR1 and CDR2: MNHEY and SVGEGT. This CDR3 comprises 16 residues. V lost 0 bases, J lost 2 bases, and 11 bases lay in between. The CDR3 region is CASSYSRQPPYNEQFF. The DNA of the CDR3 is TGTGCCAGCAGTTACTCGAGGCAGCCTCCCTACAATGAGCAGTTCTTC.